Included here is one T cell receptor (beta chain) sequence, with context. Its antigen remains unknown. In the authors' workflow: Junction-only sequences produced by ImmunoSEQ had no quality scores, so filtering differed. The data were produced by immunoSEQ multiplex PCR, yet TCRdb's version contains in-frame clones alone and is incomplete. V and J calls plus clone size are reproduced from that table; the DNA served to infer D and trimming. The profile covers about 1,500,000 clones, with about 96% appearing a single time and more than 0.9% taken by the ten largest. This record belongs to a study of shared clonotypes between healthy human individuals. Broader study findings: In a few donors, about 5% of naive CD4 clonotypes appeared in common. What naive subsets generally showed was a larger estimated richness than memory subsets showed.

V was shortened by 4 bases and J by 11 bases, with 11 bases between the two germline ends. Germline V gene data show CDR1 as LGHNT and CDR2 as FRNRAP. The CDR3 spans 11 residues. This clonotype was obtained from a man between 25 and 39 years old in good health. This chain connects TRBV12-5 to TRBJ2-5; D unclear. The source material was naive CD4+ T cells sorted from blood. Subset noted: CD45RA+ positively selected. The CDR3 region is CASGSTGSQYF. The CDR3 bases are TGTGCTAGTGGTTCAACCGGGTCTCAGTACTTC.